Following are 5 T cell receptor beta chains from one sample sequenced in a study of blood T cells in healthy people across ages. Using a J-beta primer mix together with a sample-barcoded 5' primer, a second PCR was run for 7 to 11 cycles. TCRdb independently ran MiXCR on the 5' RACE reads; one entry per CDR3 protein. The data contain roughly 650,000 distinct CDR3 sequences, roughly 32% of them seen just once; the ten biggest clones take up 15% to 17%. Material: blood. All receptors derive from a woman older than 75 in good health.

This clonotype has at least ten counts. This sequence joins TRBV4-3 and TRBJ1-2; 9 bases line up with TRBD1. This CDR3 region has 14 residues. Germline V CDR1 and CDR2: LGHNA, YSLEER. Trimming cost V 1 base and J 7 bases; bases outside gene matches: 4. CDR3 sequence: CASSQGDREAGYTF. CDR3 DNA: TGCGCCAGCAGCCAAGGGGACAGGGAGGCTGGCTACACCTTC.

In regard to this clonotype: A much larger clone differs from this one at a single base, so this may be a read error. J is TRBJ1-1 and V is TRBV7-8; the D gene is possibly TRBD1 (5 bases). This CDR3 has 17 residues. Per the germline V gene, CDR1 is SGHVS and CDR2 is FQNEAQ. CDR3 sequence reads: CACSLDRGTRGNTEAFF. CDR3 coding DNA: TGTGCCTGCAGCTTAGATCGCGGGACCCGAGGGAACACTGAAGCTTTCTTT.

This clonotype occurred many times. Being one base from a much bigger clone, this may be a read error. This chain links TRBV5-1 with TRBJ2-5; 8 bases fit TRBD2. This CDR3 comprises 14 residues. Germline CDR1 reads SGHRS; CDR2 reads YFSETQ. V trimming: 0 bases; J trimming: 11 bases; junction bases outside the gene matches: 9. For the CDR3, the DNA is TGCGCCAGCAGCTTGGAGCGCGGGGGGAATGAGCAGTACTTC. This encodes CASSLERGGNEQYF.

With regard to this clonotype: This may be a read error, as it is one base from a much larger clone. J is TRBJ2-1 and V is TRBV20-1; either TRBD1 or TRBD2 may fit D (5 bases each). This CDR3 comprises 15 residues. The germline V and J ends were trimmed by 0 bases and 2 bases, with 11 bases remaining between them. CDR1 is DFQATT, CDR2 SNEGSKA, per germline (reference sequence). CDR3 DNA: TGCAGTGCTAGAGATCGGGACGGGGCCTACAATGAGCAGTTCTTC. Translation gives CSARDRDGAYNEQFF.

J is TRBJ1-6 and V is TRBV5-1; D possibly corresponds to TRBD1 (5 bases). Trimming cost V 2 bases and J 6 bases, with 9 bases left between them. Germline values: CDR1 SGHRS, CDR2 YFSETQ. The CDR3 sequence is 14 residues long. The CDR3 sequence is CASSFRGPNSPLHF. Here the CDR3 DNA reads TGCGCCAGCAGCTTTAGGGGACCTAATTCACCCCTCCACTTT.